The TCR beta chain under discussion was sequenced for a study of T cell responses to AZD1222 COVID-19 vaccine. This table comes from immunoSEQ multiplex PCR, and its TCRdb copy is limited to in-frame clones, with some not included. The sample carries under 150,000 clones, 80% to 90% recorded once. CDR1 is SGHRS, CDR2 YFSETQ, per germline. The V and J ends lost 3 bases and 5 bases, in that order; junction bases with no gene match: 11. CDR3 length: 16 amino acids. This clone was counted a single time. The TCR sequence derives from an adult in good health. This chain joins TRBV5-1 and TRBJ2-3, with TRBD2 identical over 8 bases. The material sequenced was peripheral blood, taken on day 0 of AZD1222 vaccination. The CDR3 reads CASSYLAGTLGDTQYF. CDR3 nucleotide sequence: TGCGCCAGCAGCTACCTAGCGGGCACCCTGGGAGATACGCAGTATTTT.